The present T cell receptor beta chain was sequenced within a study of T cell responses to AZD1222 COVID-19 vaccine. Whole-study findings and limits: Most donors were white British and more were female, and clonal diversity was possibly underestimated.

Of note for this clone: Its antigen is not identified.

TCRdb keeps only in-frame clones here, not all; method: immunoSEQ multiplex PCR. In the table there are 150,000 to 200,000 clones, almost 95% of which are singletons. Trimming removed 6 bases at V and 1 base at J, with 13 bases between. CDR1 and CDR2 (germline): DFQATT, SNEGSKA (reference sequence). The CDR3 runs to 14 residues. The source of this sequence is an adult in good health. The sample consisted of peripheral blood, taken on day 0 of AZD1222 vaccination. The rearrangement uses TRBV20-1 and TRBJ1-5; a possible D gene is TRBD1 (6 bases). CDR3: CSASTGSSNQPQHF. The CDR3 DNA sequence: TGCAGTGCAAGTACAGGGTCGAGCAATCAGCCCCAGCATTTT.